The 5 T cell receptor beta chains in this list originate from one sample, sequenced in a study of cytomegalovirus exposure and HLA in healthy donors. PCR involved 60 Vbeta and 13 Jbeta primers. Generated by immunoSEQ multiplex PCR, the TCRdb table keeps only in-frame clones and is missing some. In the table there are about 140,000 clones, about 78% of which are singletons. Sequenced sample: PBMCs. These TCRs come from a male donor in good health and CMV-seronegative.

This sequence joins TRBV30 and TRBJ2-5; TRBD2 matches at 16 bases. After removal of 4 bases from V and 2 bases from J, the junction contained 4 bases not matched to a gene. This CDR3 region has 16 residues. Germline lookup yields CDR1 GTSNPN and CDR2 SVGIG (reference sequence). CDR3 sequence (DNA): TGTGCCTGGACGCCGGGACTAGCGGGAGGGCAAGAGACCCAGTACTTC. Residues: CAWTPGLAGGQETQYF.

This chain links TRBV7-6 with TRBJ1-2, with D maybe TRBD1 (5 bases). Germline CDR1 SGHVS, CDR2 FNYEAQ. This CDR3 is 16 amino acids long. V lost 4 bases to trimming and J lost 6 bases, with 21 bases between them. The CDR3 spells CASSSPWGRDRDGYTF. CDR3 coding DNA: TGTGCCAGCAGCTCACCCTGGGGCAGGGATAGGGATGGCTACACCTTC.

V and J are TRBV5-6 and TRBJ2-6, with a tentative D call TRBD1 (7 bases). Germline V CDR1 and CDR2: SGHDT, YYEEEE. The CDR3 consists of 16 residues. Trimming removed 3 bases from V and 1 base from J, with 11 bases in between. The CDR3 DNA sequence: TGTGCCAGCAGCTCGACAGGGAGGTCTGGGGCCAACGTCCTGACTTTC. The encoded protein is CASSSTGRSGANVLTF.

The J gene is TRBJ2-7, the V gene TRBV7-2; maybe TRBD1 (6 bases). The V end was cut by 0 bases, the J end by 4 bases, with 13 bases between. This CDR3 is built from 15 residues. Per the germline V gene, CDR1 is SGHTA and CDR2 is FQGNSA. DNA for the CDR3: TGTGCCAGCAGCTTAGCAGCAGGGGTAGAGTACGAGCAGTACTTC. Protein sequence: CASSLAAGVEYEQYF.

This clone was recorded a few times. This rearrangement joins TRBV30 to TRBJ1-5, with 7 nucleotides matching TRBD1. V shed 0 bases and J 7 bases; nucleotides not matched to a gene: 9. Per the germline V gene, CDR1 is GTSNPN and CDR2 is SVGIG (reference sequence). The CDR3 extends over 15 amino acids. CDR3 residues: CAWSVSGTVEQPQHF. The CDR3 DNA reads TGTGCCTGGAGTGTATCGGGGACAGTTGAACAGCCCCAGCATTTT.